The clone carrying this TCR beta chain was detected many times. The data originate from a study of CD8+CD57+ T cells in acquired aplastic anemia. Using genomic DNA as the template, TCR beta VDJ and CDR3 profiling was carried out. TCRdb passed the reads through MiXCR, listing each CDR3 protein once. The table shows 200,000 or so distinct CDR3 sequences, with roughly 50% occurring only once. Those patients picked for sequencing had displayed CD8+CD57+ cell expansion on flow cytometry. Germline values: CDR1 SEHNR, CDR2 FQNEAQ (reference sequence). Trimming shortened V by 3 bases and J by 3 bases, and 17 bases separated the two germline ends. This CDR3 has 16 amino acids.

This chain uses TRBV7-9 with TRBJ1-1; D perhaps matches TRBD1 (6 bases). Sequences were obtained from sorted CD4+, CD8+, or CD8+CD57+ T cells (not recorded which) from PBMCs. The TCR sequence derives from a human donor with aplastic anemia. CDR3 amino acids: CASSFYRDQGYTEAFF. In DNA, the CDR3 is TGTGCCAGCAGCTTCTACCGCGACCAGGGGTACACTGAAGCTTTCTTT.